One sample yielded the 26 T cell receptor beta chains listed below, sequenced in a study of CD4 T cells in relation to SARS-CoV-2 and coronaviruses. The protocol was immunoSEQ multiplex PCR, while the TCRdb copy is restricted to in-frame clones and leaves out a portion. The sample consists of tens of thousands of clones, about 94% of them appearing once. CD4+ T cells from unexposed donors were obtained before the COVID-19 pandemic (2011-2018). The sequenced material came from naive CD4+ T cells from PBMCs. The subset: naive CD4+ T cells isolated by negative enrichment. The receptors stem from a human donor in good health.

The V gene is TRBV9, the J gene TRBJ1-3; D gene ambiguous. V was cut by 3 bases and J by 0 bases, with 10 bases left in between. This CDR3 region has 15 residues. Germline V gene sequence: CDR1 SGDLS, CDR2 YYNGEE. CDR3 coding DNA: TGTGCCAGCAGCGCCTCCCATCGCTCTGGAAACACCATATATTTT. This encodes CASSASHRSGNTIYF.

This clone was counted once. The V call is TRBV2, the J call TRBJ2-7, with TRBD2 matching over 8 bases. The CDR3 consists of 15 residues. With V trimmed by 6 bases and J by 1 base, 8 bases remained unmatched. Per germline, CDR1 SNHLY and CDR2 FYNNEI. This CDR3 is CASSLREVPSYEQYF. CDR3 sequence (DNA): TGTGCCAGCAGCCTGCGGGAGGTCCCTTCCTACGAGCAGTACTTC.

The rearrangement links TRBV5-1 to TRBJ2-7; 7 bases agree with TRBD1. The CDR3 consists of 15 residues. Looked up from germline, CDR1 is SGHRS and CDR2 is YFSETQ. With 2 bases clipped from V and 3 bases from J, the junction kept 8 bases outside the gene matches. CDR3 residues: CASSLRDRKDYEQYF. The CDR3 region has the DNA TGCGCCAGCAGCTTAAGGGACAGAAAGGACTACGAGCAGTACTTC.

The V gene is TRBV5-1, the J gene TRBJ2-7; tentatively, D is TRBD2 (6 bases). This CDR3 comprises 15 residues. Trimming took 0 bases from V and 2 from J, leaving 12 bases between them. Germline CDR1 is SGHRS and CDR2 is YFSETQ. The DNA for the CDR3 is TGCGCCAGCAGCTTGGATCCGGGAGCCACCTACGAGCAGTACTTC. It codes for CASSLDPGATYEQYF.

The rearrangement uses TRBV6-2 or TRBV6-3 and TRBJ1-1, with TRBD1 matching over 8 bases. Germline CDR1 is MNHEY and CDR2 is SVGEGT. Trimming removed 2 bases from V and 0 bases from J; junction bases left unmatched: 8. CDR3 length: 17 amino acids. This CDR3 reads CASSYMDRVFMNTEAFF. The DNA for the CDR3 is TGTGCCAGCAGTTACATGGACAGGGTGTTCATGAACACTGAAGCTTTCTTT.

The chain recombines TRBV18 with TRBJ2-7, with 8 nucleotides matching TRBD2. CDR3 length: 14 amino acids. Germline lookup yields CDR1 KGHSH and CDR2 LQKENI. V shed 6 bases, J shed 0 bases, and the junction held 4 bases outside the gene matches. The CDR3 loop reads CASSPSGPSYEQYF. In nucleotides, the CDR3 is TGTGCCAGCTCTCCTAGCGGGCCCTCCTACGAGCAGTACTTC.

The chain has TRBV4-1 and TRBJ1-1; D uncertain. V lost 2 bases and J lost 1, with 14 bases in between. This CDR3 is built from 16 residues. From germline, CDR1 is MGHRA and CDR2 YSYEKL. The CDR3 region is CASSQNLARKNTEAFF. CDR3 DNA sequence: TGCGCCAGCAGCCAAAACTTGGCACGGAAGAACACTGAAGCTTTCTTT.

This chain links TRBV5-1 with TRBJ2-1; D is uncertain. This CDR3 has 14 amino acids. Germline loops: CDR1 SGHRS, CDR2 YFSETQ. Between the trimmed V and J ends, which lost 0 bases and 0 bases, there was a span of 4 bases. In DNA form, the CDR3 reads TGCGCCAGCAGCTTGGAGTCCTCCTACAATGAGCAGTTCTTC. Its translation is CASSLESSYNEQFF. Full variable domain (outside the CDR3, taken from reference TRBV5-1 and TRBJ2-1): KAGVTQTPRYLIKTRGQQVTLSCSPISGHRSVSWYQQTPGQGLQFLFEYFSETQRNKGNFPGRFSGRQFSNSRSEMNVSTLELGDSALYLCASSLESSYNEQFFGPGTRLTVL.

The CDR3 here is CASSPDPKGGVGNQPQHF. In DNA, the CDR3 is TGCGCCAGCAGCCCAGACCCGAAGGGGGGCGTGGGCAATCAGCCCCAGCATTTT. V is TRBV4-1 and J is TRBJ1-5; D perhaps matches TRBD1 (6 bases). The CDR3 has 18 residues. CDR1 and CDR2 from the germline V gene are MGHRA and YSYEKL. Trimming cost V 4 bases and J 2 bases, with 21 bases left between them.

The CDR3, as DNA: TGCAGTGCTAGTCGAGAGTCGGAGACCCAGTACTTC. The encoded protein is CSASRESETQYF. The chain has TRBV20-1 and TRBJ2-5; no definite D call. Trimming removed 3 bases from V and 5 bases from J, with 10 bases in between. This CDR3 comprises 12 residues. The germline gives CDR1 DFQATT, CDR2 SNEGSKA (reference sequence).

This sequence joins TRBV6-5 and TRBJ1-1; weak D call: TRBD1 (6 bases). The germline V and J ends were trimmed by 6 bases and 2 bases, with 10 bases remaining between them. Germline CDR1 is MNHEY and CDR2 is SVGAGI. This CDR3 is built from 13 residues. The CDR3 coding sequence is TGTGCCAGCAGGCGCGGGGGCAACACTGAAGCTTTCTTT. Encoded protein: CASRRGGNTEAFF.

The chain links TRBV28 to TRBJ2-7; TRBD1 agrees at 12 bases. V trimming: 1 base; J trimming: 4 bases; junction bases outside the gene matches: 5. The CDR3 has 16 residues. Germline CDR1 reads MDHEN; CDR2 reads SYDVKM. Here the CDR3 DNA reads TGTGCCAGCAGTTTATTGGGGGACAGGGGGCGGTACGAGCAGTACTTC. It specifies CASSLLGDRGRYEQYF.

The V and J genes are TRBV2 and TRBJ1-2; D might be TRBD1 (5 bases). This CDR3 has 13 amino acids. V dropped 8 bases and J dropped 4 bases, with 14 bases sitting between them. Per germline, CDR1 SNHLY and CDR2 FYNNEI. The CDR3 loop reads CASHPDSPYGYTF. The DNA for the CDR3 is TGTGCCAGCCACCCAGACAGTCCCTATGGCTACACCTTC.

The rearrangement joins TRBV11-2 to TRBJ2-1, with 14 bases matching TRBD2. The V and J ends lost 5 bases and 6 bases, in that order; junction bases with no gene match: 3. The length of the CDR3 is 15 residues. Germline lookup yields CDR1 SGHAT and CDR2 FQNNGV. This CDR3 reads CASSQTSGRGNEQFF. The CDR3 nucleotides read TGTGCCAGCAGCCAGACTAGCGGGAGGGGCAATGAGCAGTTCTTC.

The chain is built from TRBV25-1 and TRBJ2-1, with D maybe TRBD2 (6 bases). The length of the CDR3 is 15 residues. Trimming removed 3 bases at V and 0 bases at J, with 9 bases between. CDR1 is MGHDK, CDR2 SYGVNS, per germline. The CDR3 sequence: CASSEAGISYNEQFF. For the CDR3, the DNA is TGTGCCAGCAGTGAGGCGGGGATCTCCTACAATGAGCAGTTCTTC.

This rearrangement joins TRBV10-2 to TRBJ1-6, with TRBD1 matching over 7 bases. Germline V gives CDR1 WSHSY, CDR2 SAAADI. The V segment lost 6 bases and the J segment 5 bases; nucleotides outside the gene matches: 7. This CDR3 has 15 residues. The CDR3 nucleotides are TGCGCCAGCAGATCCCGGGACAGTGATAATTCACCCCTCCACTTT. This sequence encodes CASRSRDSDNSPLHF.

This chain uses TRBV2 with TRBJ2-7; 9 nucleotides align to TRBD2. This CDR3 comprises 12 residues. Germline values: CDR1 SNHLY, CDR2 FYNNEI. The V and J ends lost 6 bases and 5 bases, in that order; junction bases with no gene match: 2. CDR3: CASRGTSNEQYF. CDR3 bases: TGTGCCAGCAGAGGGACTAGCAACGAGCAGTACTTC.

The count of this clone is one. The rearrangement uses TRBV10-1 and TRBJ2-7; D is uncertain. CDR3 length equals 14 residues. With 3 bases removed from V and 2 bases from J, the gap between germline ends came to 11 bases. Germline CDR1 and CDR2: WNHNN and SYGVQD (reference sequence). This CDR3 reads CASSDRNIPYEQYF. The CDR3 DNA sequence: TGCGCCAGCAGTGACAGAAATATACCCTACGAGCAGTACTTC.

This sequence joins TRBV6-2 or TRBV6-3 and TRBJ2-3, with 7 positions matching TRBD1. Germline lookup yields CDR1 MNHEY and CDR2 SVGEGT. After removal of 6 bases from V and 4 bases from J, the junction contained 10 bases not matched to a gene. The CDR3 contains 15 residues. Written as DNA, the CDR3 is TGTGCCAGCAGCAACGACAGGGTGATGGCAGATACGCAGTATTTT. This codes for CASSNDRVMADTQYF.

J is TRBJ2-7 and V is TRBV10-3; D is unresolved. V was shortened by 0 bases and J by 4 bases, with 4 bases between the two germline ends. The CDR3 is 12 residues long. The germline CDR1 and CDR2 sequences are ENHRY and SYGVKD. The CDR3 coding sequence is TGTGCCATCAGTGAGTCGGGGTACGAGCAGTACTTC. This sequence encodes CAISESGYEQYF.

The chain uses TRBV3-1 (or the pseudogene TRBV3-2) and TRBJ2-3, with D possibly matching TRBD2 (6 bases). Germline values: CDR1 LGHDT, CDR2 YNNKEL (reference sequence). There are 16 residues in the CDR3. V lost 0 bases and J lost 2, with 12 bases in between. CDR3 nucleotides: TGTGCCAGCAGCCAAGACCTGGGACTCCTCACAGATACGCAGTATTTT. The encoded protein is CASSQDLGLLTDTQYF.

The chain employs TRBV18 and TRBJ1-2; TRBD1 agrees at 9 bases. The ends lost 1 base at V and 0 bases at J; junction bases unmatched: 3. The CDR3 runs 16 residues. Germline values: CDR1 KGHSH, CDR2 LQKENI. CDR3 DNA: TGTGCCAGCTCACCACTGGACAGGGGTACTAACTATGGCTACACCTTC. This codes for CASSPLDRGTNYGYTF.

This clone was observed once. V gene TRBV19 combines with J gene TRBJ2-5; D may be TRBD2 (5 bases). With 0 bases removed from V and 5 bases from J, the gap between germline ends came to 16 bases. Germline V gives CDR1 LNHDA, CDR2 SQIVND (reference sequence). This CDR3 spans 16 amino acids. The CDR3, as DNA: TGTGCCAGTAGTATAGATCTTCCAGGAGGCGGGGAGACCCAGTACTTC. Its translation: CASSIDLPGGGETQYF.

The CDR3 reads CASSLKVRGGTTDTQYF. The CDR3 DNA follows: TGTGCCAGCAGCTTAAAGGTGCGCGGGGGGACCACAGATACGCAGTATTTT. The genes are TRBV7-3 and TRBJ2-3, with 8 bases matching TRBD2. This CDR3 has 17 amino acids. The germline V gene encodes CDR1 SGHTA and CDR2 FQGTGA. V dropped 1 base and J dropped 2; count of bases not matched to a gene: 8.

This chain links TRBV2 with TRBJ1-5, with 7 nucleotides matching TRBD1. V lost 7 bases, J lost 7 bases, and 10 bases stayed unmatched. Per the germline V gene, CDR1 is SNHLY and CDR2 is FYNNEI. The CDR3 runs to 14 residues. In nucleotides, the CDR3 is TGTGCCAGCAACCCACAGGGGCTGAGGCAGCCCCAGCATTTT. It translates to CASNPQGLRQPQHF. The variable domain in full, with the rest retrieved from reference TRBV2 and TRBJ1-5, is EPEVTQTPSHQVTQMGQEVILRCVPISNHLYFYWYRQILGQKVEFLVSFYNNEISEKSEIFDDQFSVERPDGSNFTLKIRSTKLEDSAMYFCASNPQGLRQPQHFGDGTRLSIL.

This chain links TRBV7-3 with TRBJ1-1; D is perhaps TRBD1 (5 bases). Trimming pared 6 bases from V and 1 base from J, leaving 15 bases between. CDR3 length equals 15 residues. CDR1 and CDR2 from the germline V gene are SGHTA and FQGTGA. CDR3 sequence: CASSMGTRGNTEAFF. CDR3 bases: TGTGCCAGCAGTATGGGGACTAGGGGGAACACTGAAGCTTTCTTT.